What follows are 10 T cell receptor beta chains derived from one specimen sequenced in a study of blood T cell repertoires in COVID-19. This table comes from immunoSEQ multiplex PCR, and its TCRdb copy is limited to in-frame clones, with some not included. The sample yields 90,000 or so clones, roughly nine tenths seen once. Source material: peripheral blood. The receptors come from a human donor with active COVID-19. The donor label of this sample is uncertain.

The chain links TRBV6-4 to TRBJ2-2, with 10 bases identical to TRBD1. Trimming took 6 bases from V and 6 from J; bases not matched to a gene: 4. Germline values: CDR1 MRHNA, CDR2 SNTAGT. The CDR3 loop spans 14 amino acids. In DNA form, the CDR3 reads TGTGCCAGCAGGGGACAGGGGCCATCCGGGGAGCTGTTTTTT. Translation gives CASRGQGPSGELFF.

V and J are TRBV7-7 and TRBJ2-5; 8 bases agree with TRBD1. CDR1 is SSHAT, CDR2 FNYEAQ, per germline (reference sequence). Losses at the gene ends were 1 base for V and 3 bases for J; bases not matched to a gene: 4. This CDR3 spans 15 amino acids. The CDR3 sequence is CASSLGAGGKETQYF. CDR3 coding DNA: TGTGCCAGCAGCTTAGGAGCAGGGGGCAAAGAGACCCAGTACTTC. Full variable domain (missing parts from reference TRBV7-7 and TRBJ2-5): GAGVSQSPRYKVTKRGQDVTLRCDPISSHATLYWYQQALGQGPEFLTYFNYEAQPDKSGLPSDRFSAERPEGSISTLTIQRTEQRDSAMYRCASSLGAGGKETQYFGPGTRLLVL.

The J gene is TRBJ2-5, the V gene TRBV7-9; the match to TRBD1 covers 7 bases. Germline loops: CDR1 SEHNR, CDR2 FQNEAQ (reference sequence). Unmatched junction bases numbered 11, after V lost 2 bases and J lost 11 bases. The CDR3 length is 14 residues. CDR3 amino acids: CASSLTQGSSAQYF. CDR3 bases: TGTGCCAGCAGCTTAACACAGGGGAGTTCTGCACAGTACTTC. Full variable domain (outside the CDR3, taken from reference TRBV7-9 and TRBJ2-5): DTGVSQNPRHKITKRGQNVTFRCDPISEHNRLYWYRQTLGQGPEFLTYFQNEAQLEKSRLLSDRFSAERPKGSFSTLEIQRTEQGDSAMYLCASSLTQGSSAQYFGPGTRLLVL.

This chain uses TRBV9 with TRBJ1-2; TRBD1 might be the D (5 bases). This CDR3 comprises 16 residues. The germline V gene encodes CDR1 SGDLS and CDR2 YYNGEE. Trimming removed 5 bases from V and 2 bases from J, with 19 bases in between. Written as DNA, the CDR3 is TGTGCCAGCAGTGCCACTCCAGGATGGGGCAACTATGGCTACACCTTC. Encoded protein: CASSATPGWGNYGYTF.

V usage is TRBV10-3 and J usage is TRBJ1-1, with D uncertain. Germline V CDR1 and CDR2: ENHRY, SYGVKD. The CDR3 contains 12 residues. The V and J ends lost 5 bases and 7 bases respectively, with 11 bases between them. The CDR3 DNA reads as TGTGCCATCAGTACTAATTCTGGTGAAGCTTTCTTT. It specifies CAISTNSGEAFF.

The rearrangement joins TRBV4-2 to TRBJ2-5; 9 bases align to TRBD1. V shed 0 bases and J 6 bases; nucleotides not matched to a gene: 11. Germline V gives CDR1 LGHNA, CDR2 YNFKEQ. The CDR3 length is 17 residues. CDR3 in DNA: TGTGCCAGCAGCCAAGAAGGGGACAGGGTCAATCGCAAGACCCAGTACTTC. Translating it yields CASSQEGDRVNRKTQYF.

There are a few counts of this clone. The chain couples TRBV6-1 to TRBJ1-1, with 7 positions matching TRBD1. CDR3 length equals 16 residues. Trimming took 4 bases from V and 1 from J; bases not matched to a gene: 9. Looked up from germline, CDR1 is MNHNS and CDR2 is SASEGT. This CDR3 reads CASSALTGAANTEAFF. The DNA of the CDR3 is TGTGCCAGCAGTGCCTTAACAGGGGCCGCGAACACTGAAGCTTTCTTT.

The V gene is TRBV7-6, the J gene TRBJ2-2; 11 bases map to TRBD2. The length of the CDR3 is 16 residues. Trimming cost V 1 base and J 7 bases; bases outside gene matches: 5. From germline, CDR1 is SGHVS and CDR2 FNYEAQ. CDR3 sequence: CASSLGSGGAGGELFF. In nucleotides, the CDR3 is TGTGCCAGCAGCTTAGGTAGCGGGGGGGCCGGCGGGGAGCTGTTTTTT.

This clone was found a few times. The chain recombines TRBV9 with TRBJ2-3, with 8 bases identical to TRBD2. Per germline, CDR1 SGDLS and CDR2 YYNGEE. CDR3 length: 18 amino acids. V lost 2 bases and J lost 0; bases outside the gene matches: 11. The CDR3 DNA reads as TGTGCCAGCAGCGTTACAGCGGGGGCCGGGGTGAGCACAGATACGCAGTATTTT. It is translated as CASSVTAGAGVSTDTQYF.

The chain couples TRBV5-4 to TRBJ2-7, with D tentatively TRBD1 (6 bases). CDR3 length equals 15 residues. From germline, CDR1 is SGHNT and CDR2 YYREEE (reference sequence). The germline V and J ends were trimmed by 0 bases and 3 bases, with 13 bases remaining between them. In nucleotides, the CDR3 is TGTGCCAGCAGCTTGGAGCAGGGGAAGAGCTACGAGCAGTACTTC. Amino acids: CASSLEQGKSYEQYF.